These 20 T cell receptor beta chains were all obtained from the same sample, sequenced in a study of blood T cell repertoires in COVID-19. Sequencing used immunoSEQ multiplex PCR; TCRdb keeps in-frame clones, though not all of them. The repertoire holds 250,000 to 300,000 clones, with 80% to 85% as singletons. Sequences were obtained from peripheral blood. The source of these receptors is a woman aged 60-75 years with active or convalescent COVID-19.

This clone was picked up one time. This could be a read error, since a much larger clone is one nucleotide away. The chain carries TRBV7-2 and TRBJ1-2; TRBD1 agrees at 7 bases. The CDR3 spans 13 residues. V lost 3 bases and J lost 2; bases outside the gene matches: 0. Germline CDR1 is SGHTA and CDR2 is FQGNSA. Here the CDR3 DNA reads TGTGCCAGCAGCTTGGGACAGAACTATGGCTACACCTTC. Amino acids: CASSLGQNYGYTF.

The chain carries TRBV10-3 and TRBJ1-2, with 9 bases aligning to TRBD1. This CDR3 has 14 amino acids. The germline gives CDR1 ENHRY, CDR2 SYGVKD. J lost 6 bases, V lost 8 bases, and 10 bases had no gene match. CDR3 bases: TGTGCCATCGCTCTCCCGGGACAGGGCGATGGCTACACCTTC. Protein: CAIALPGQGDGYTF.

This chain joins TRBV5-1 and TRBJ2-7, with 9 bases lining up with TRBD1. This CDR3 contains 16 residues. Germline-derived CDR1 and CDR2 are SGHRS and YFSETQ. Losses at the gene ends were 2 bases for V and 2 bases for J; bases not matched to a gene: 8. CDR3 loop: CASSFVDRGLTYEQYF. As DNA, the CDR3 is TGCGCCAGCAGCTTTGTGGACAGGGGACTAACCTACGAGCAGTACTTC.

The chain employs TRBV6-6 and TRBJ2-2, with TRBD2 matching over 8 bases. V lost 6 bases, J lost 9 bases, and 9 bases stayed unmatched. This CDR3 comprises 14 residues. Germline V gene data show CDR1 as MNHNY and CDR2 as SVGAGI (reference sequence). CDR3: CASSPSGGERELFF. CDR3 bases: TGTGCCAGCAGCCCGAGCGGGGGCGAGAGGGAGCTGTTTTTT.

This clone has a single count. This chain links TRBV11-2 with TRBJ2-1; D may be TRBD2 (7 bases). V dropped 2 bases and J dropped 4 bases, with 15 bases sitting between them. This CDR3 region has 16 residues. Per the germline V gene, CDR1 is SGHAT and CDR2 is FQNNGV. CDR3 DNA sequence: TGTGCCAGCAGCTTATTTCGGGGGGCTTCTTACAATGAGCAGTTCTTC. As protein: CASSLFRGASYNEQFF.

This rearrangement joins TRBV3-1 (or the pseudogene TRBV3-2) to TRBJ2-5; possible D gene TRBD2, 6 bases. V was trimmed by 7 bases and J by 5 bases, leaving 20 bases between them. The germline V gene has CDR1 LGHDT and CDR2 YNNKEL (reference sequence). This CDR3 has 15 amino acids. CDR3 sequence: CASTHVMGGRETQYF. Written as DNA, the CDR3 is TGTGCCAGCACCCATGTAATGGGGGGTCGGGAGACCCAGTACTTC.

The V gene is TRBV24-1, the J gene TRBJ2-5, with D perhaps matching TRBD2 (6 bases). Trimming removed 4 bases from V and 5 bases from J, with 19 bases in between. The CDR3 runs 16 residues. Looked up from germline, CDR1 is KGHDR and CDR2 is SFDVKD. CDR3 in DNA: TGTGCCACCAGTGACGCAGGCTCGGGGAGGAGGGAGACCCAGTACTTC. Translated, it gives CATSDAGSGRRETQYF.

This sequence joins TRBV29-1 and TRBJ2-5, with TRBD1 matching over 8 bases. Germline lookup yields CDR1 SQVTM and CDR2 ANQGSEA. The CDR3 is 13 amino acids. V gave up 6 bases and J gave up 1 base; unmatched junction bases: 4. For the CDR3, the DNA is TGCAGCGTGCACAGGGGGTTCCAAGAGACCCAGTACTTC. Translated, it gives CSVHRGFQETQYF.

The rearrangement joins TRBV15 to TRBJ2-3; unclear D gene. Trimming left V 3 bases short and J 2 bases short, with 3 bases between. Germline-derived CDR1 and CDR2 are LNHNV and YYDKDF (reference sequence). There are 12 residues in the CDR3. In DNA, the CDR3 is TGTGCCACCAGCAGGGCCACAGATACGCAGTATTTT. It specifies CATSRATDTQYF.

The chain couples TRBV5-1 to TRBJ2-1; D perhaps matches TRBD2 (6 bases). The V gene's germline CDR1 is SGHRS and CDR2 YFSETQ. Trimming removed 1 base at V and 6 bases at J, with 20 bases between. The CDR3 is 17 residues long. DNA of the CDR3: TGCGCCAGCAGCTTGTTCCCCGGGAGATTGACCCCCAATGAGCAGTTCTTC. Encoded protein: CASSLFPGRLTPNEQFF.

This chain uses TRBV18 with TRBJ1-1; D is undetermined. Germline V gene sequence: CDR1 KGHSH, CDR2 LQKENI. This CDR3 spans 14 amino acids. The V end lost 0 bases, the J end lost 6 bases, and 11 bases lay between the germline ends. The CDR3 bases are TGTGCCAGCTCACCACCCTATTCACCGGCTGAAGCTTTCTTT. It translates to CASSPPYSPAEAFF. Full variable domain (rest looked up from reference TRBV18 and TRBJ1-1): NAGVMQNPRHLVRRRGQEARLRCSPMKGHSHVYWYRQLPEEGLKFMVYLQKENIIDESGMPKERFSAEFPKEGPSILRIQQVVRGDSAAYFCASSPPYSPAEAFFGQGTRLTVV.

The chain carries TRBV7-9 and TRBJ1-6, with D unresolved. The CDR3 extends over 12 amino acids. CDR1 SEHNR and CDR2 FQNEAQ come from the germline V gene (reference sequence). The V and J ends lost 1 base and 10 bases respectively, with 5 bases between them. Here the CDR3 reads CASSLGSSPLHF. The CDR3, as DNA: TGTGCCAGCAGCTTAGGGAGCTCACCCCTCCACTTT.

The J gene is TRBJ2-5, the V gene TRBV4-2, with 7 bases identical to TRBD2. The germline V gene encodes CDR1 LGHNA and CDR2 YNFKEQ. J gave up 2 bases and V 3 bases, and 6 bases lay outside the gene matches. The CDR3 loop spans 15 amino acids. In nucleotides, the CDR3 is TGTGCCAGCAGCCAGGACCCACTAGCGCAAGAGACCCAGTACTTC. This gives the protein CASSQDPLAQETQYF.

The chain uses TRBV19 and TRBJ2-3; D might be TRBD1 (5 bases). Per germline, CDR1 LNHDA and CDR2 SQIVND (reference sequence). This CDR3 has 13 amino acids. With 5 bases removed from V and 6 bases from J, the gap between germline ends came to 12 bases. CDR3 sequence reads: CASSGRQSDTQYF. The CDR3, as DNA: TGTGCCAGTAGTGGTCGACAGTCCGATACGCAGTATTTT.

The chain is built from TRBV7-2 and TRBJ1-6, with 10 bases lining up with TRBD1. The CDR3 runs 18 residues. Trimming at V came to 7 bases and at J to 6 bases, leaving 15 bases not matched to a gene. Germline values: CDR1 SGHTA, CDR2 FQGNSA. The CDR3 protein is CASIAKAGWDRGNSPLHF. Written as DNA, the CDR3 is TGTGCCAGCATCGCAAAAGCCGGATGGGACAGGGGTAATTCACCCCTCCACTTT.

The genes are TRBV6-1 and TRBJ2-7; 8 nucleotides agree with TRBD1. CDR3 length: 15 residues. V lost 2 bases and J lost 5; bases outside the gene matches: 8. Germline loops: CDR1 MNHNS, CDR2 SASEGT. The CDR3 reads CASSERQGAQDEQYF. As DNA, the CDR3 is TGTGCCAGCAGTGAAAGGCAGGGGGCGCAGGACGAGCAGTACTTC.

CDR3 bases: TGTGCCAGCAGTTACGGGGACAGAAATCAGCCCCAGCATTTT. Translation: CASSYGDRNQPQHF. V gene TRBV6-2 or TRBV6-3 combines with J gene TRBJ1-5, with 7 bases matching TRBD1. Unmatched junction bases numbered 2, after V lost 2 bases and J lost 4 bases. Germline V CDR1 and CDR2: MNHEY, SVGEGT. The CDR3 covers 14 residues.

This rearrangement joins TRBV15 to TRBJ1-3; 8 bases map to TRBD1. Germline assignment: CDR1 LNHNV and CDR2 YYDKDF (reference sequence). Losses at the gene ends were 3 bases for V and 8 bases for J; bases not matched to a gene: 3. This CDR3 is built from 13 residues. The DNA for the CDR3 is TGTGCCACCAGCAGGGGACAGGATCACACCATATATTTT. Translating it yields CATSRGQDHTIYF.

The CDR3 loop is CASSALAGGRYNEQFF. For the CDR3, the DNA is TGTGCCAGCAGCGCCCTAGCGGGGGGTCGATACAATGAGCAGTTCTTC. The rearrangement uses TRBV6-6 and TRBJ2-1, with 11 bases matching TRBD2. Germline V lookup: CDR1 MNHNY, CDR2 SVGAGI (reference sequence). With 6 bases clipped from V and 4 bases from J, the junction kept 8 bases outside the gene matches. The CDR3 extends over 16 amino acids.

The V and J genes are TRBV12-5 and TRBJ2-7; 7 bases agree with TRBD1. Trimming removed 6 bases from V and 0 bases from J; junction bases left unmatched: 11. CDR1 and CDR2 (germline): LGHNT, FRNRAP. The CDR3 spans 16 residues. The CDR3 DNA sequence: TGTGCTAGTGGCCAGATATGGGACAGCGTCTCCTACGAGCAGTACTTC. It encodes CASGQIWDSVSYEQYF.